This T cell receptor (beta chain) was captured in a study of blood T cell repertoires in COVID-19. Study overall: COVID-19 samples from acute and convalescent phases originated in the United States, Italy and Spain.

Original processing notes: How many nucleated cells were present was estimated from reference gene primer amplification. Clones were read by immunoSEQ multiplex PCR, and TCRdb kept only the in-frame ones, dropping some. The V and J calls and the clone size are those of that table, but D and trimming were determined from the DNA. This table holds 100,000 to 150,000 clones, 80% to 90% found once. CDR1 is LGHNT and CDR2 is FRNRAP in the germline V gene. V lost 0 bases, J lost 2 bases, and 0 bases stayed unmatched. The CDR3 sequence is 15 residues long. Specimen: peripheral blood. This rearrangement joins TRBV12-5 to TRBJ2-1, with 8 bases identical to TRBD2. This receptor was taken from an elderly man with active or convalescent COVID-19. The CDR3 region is CASGLVGGAYNEQFF. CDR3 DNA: TGTGCTAGTGGTTTGGTCGGGGGGGCCTACAATGAGCAGTTCTTC.